This is a list of T cell receptor beta chains from one sample in a study of T cells in Graves' hyperthyroidism and ophthalmopathy. TCRdb reprocessed the multiplex PCR reads with MiXCR, giving one entry per CDR3 protein. In the table there are 200,000 to 250,000 distinct CDR3 sequences, approximately 23% of which are singletons. Sequencing was performed on blood. Receptors originate from a middle-aged woman with Graves' ophthalmopathy. CDR3s include the opening cysteine and the closing phenylalanine or tryptophan. Each record gives: CDR3 DNA, CDR3 protein, clone size, V gene, D gene, J gene. The D gene is left open where the match is weak. Rows give clone size only sometimes, using once, few, many, or a class for an expanded clone.

DNA: TGTGCCAGCAGCGTAGACAGACCGAACACTGAAGCTTTCTTT
CDR3: CASSVDRPNTEAFF
size: -
V: TRBV7-9
D: -
J: TRBJ1-1

DNA: TGTGCCAGCAGCCCGCCGGGACTAGCGCGCTACGAGCAGTACTTC
CDR3: CASSPPGLARYEQYF
size: few
V: TRBV28
D: TRBD2
J: TRBJ2-7

DNA: TGCGCCAGCAGCTTGGGAGGATTCGGATACGAGCAGTACTTC
CDR3: CASSLGGFGYEQYF
size: many
V: TRBV5-1
D: -
J: TRBJ2-7

DNA: TGTGCCAGCAGTTCCCCAGGCAGGGGTGGATACGAGCAGTACTTC
CDR3: CASSSPGRGGYEQYF
size: -
V: TRBV6-2/TRBV6-3
D: -
J: TRBJ2-7

DNA: TGCGCCAGCAGCTTAGGACATGGGGATAGCAATCAGCCCCAGCATTTT
CDR3: CASSLGHGDSNQPQHF
size: -
V: TRBV5-1
D: -
J: TRBJ1-5

DNA: TGTGCCAGCAGCACCGGTGAAGCCAAAAACATTCAGTACTTC
CDR3: CASSTGEAKNIQYF
size: -
V: TRBV11-2
D: -
J: TRBJ2-4

DNA: TGTGCCAGCAGTGAAATGGCGGGACTAGTTTCCGATACGCAGTATTTT
CDR3: CASSEMAGLVSDTQYF
size: many
V: TRBV6-1
D: TRBD2
J: TRBJ2-3

DNA: TGCGCCAGCAGCTTGACAGCCCTCCCTACCTACGAGCAGTACTTC
CDR3: CASSLTALPTYEQYF
size: many
V: TRBV5-1
D: -
J: TRBJ2-7

DNA: TGTGCCAGCAGTTCCAACAGGGGCGTGGGTCAGCCCCGGCATTTT
CDR3: CASSSNRGVGQPRHF
size: -
V: TRBV6-2/TRBV6-3
D: TRBD1
J: TRBJ1-5

DNA: TGTGCCAGCAGTGAAGCCCGCGGGAGGGCCCCAGATACGCAGTATTTT
CDR3: CASSEARGRAPDTQYF
size: many
V: TRBV2
D: TRBD2
J: TRBJ2-3

DNA: TGTGCCATCAGTGAGCCGGGACTAGCGGGAGGGGGGGAGCAGTTCTTC
CDR3: CAISEPGLAGGGEQFF
size: many
V: TRBV10-3
D: TRBD2
J: TRBJ2-1

DNA: TGCGCCAGCAGTTCTACCACAGGGGGAACTGAAGCTTTCTTT
CDR3: CASSSTTGGTEAFF
size: few
V: TRBV5-1
D: TRBD1
J: TRBJ1-1

DNA: TGTGCCAGCAGTTTAGGCTTCGGGGGAGGATACGAGCAGTACTTC
CDR3: CASSLGFGGGYEQYF
size: many
V: TRBV27
D: -
J: TRBJ2-7

DNA: TGTGCCAGCAGCCAAGGACTAGCGGGAGGTAAAGAGACCCAGTACTTC
CDR3: CASSQGLAGGKETQYF
size: many
V: TRBV4-2
D: TRBD2
J: TRBJ2-5

DNA: TGTGCCAGCAGTTACAGCGGGGGACTGGGGGTAGGAGAGACCCAGTACTTC
CDR3: CASSYSGGLGVGETQYF
size: many
V: TRBV6-5
D: TRBD2
J: TRBJ2-5

DNA: TGTGCCAGCAGTTCTCAGGGGGGCCCCTCTGGGGCCAACGTCCTGACTTTC
CDR3: CASSSQGGPSGANVLTF
size: many
V: TRBV12-3/TRBV12-4
D: -
J: TRBJ2-6

DNA: TGTGCCAGCAGCTTAGGAGGGGTTCAGCCCCAGCATTTT
CDR3: CASSLGGVQPQHF
size: many
V: TRBV11-2
D: -
J: TRBJ1-5

DNA: TGTGCCTGGAAAGCGGGAGTAAGAACCGGGGAGCTGTTTTTT
CDR3: CAWKAGVRTGELFF
size: -
V: TRBV30
D: TRBD2
J: TRBJ2-2

DNA: TGTGCCAGCAGTTTCGGGGACGAGCAGTACTTC
CDR3: CASSFGDEQYF
size: many
V: TRBV12-3/TRBV12-4
D: -
J: TRBJ2-7

DNA: TGTGCCAGCAGCCCTGATGGCGGGAGGGCCGCAGAGACCCAGTACTTC
CDR3: CASSPDGGRAAETQYF
size: many
V: TRBV9
D: TRBD2
J: TRBJ2-5

DNA: TGTGCCAGCCGCGGGCCCCTAACCACCGGGGAGCTGTTTTTT
CDR3: CASRGPLTTGELFF
size: many
V: TRBV6-5
D: -
J: TRBJ2-2